A single sample is the source of the 10 T cell receptor beta chains below, sequenced in a study of shared clonotypes between healthy human individuals (TCRdb year 2020). Library preparation employed the immunoSEQ multiplex PCR assay. TCRdb took this table from immuneACCESS and kept in-frame rearrangements with V and J called. Such tables lack part of the clones; where checked against another copy, unresolved V genes explain under half of the gap, and the rest is unexplained. A total of approximately 2.4 million clones appear in this sample, around 95% of them only once. More than 0.1% of the sample belongs to the ten largest clones. The sample taken for sequencing was naive CD4+ T cells sorted from blood. The label giving this sample's cell subset or site can be read as: CD45RA+ positively selected. These receptors were obtained from a man between 18 and 35 years old in good health.

The J gene is TRBJ1-5, the V gene TRBV28; D possibly corresponds to TRBD1 (5 bases). The germline V gene encodes CDR1 MDHEN and CDR2 SYDVKM. V lost 7 bases and J 6 bases, leaving 16 bases between the germline ends. The CDR3 runs 14 residues. CDR3 in DNA: TGTGCCAGCACCAGGGCTCCCCGGAGTCAGCCCCAGCATTTT. Translating gives CASTRAPRSQPQHF.

This clone was picked up a small number of times. The chain links TRBV18 to TRBJ1-5, with no clear D. The CDR3 has 15 amino acids. Trimming cost V 2 bases and J 1 base, with 9 bases left between them. CDR1 and CDR2 (germline): KGHSH, LQKENI. The DNA of the CDR3 is TGTGCCAGCTCACCAGTTTTAGGGAGCAATCAGCCCCAGCATTTT. Translation gives CASSPVLGSNQPQHF.

V and J are TRBV4-1 and TRBJ2-7; 7 bases are shared with TRBD1. V lost 1 base, J lost 2 bases, and 8 bases stayed unmatched. The CDR3 covers 16 residues. Germline CDR1 reads MGHRA; CDR2 reads YSYEKL. The CDR3 spells CASSQAGTAGTYEQYF. In DNA form, the CDR3 reads TGCGCCAGCAGCCAAGCCGGGACAGCAGGTACCTACGAGCAGTACTTC.

The V call is TRBV11-2, the J call TRBJ2-5; D is undetermined. The CDR3 runs 15 residues. Germline V gene lookup returns CDR1 SGHAT and CDR2 FQNNGV. Trimming took off 0 bases at V and 5 bases at J, with 13 bases between the two ends. The chain's CDR3 is CASSLDRIAWETQYF. The CDR3 region has the DNA TGTGCCAGCAGCTTAGATCGAATAGCTTGGGAGACCCAGTACTTC.

A remark on this clone: Other DNA sequences in this specimen translate into the identical CDR3. V usage is TRBV11-2 and J usage is TRBJ2-2, with 9 nucleotides matching TRBD2. Germline CDR1 SGHAT, CDR2 FQNNGV. This CDR3 has 15 residues. J was trimmed by 1 base and V by 5 bases; bases with no gene match: 2. The CDR3: CASSLSGGNTGELFF. The DNA of the CDR3 is TGTGCCAGCAGCCTTAGCGGGGGGAACACCGGGGAGCTGTTTTTT.

This chain connects TRBV5-5 to TRBJ2-1, with TRBD1 matching 10 bases. This CDR3 contains 17 residues. Germline trimming cut 2 bases from V and 6 bases from J; bases unmatched to any gene: 11. Germline V gene sequence: CDR1 SGHKS, CDR2 YYEKEE (reference sequence). DNA for the CDR3: TGTGCCAGCAGCTTTTCCTTAACGGGACAGGGGTTCAATGAGCAGTTCTTC. Its translation is CASSFSLTGQGFNEQFF.

This clone occurred once. V gene TRBV28 combines with J gene TRBJ2-7; possibly TRBD1 or TRBD2 for D (5 bases each). This CDR3 is 13 amino acids long. Trimming removed 9 bases at V and 5 bases at J, with 17 bases between. Germline V lookup: CDR1 MDHEN, CDR2 SYDVKM. CDR3 sequence reads: CASRITGGHEQYF. The CDR3 nucleotides are TGTGCCAGTCGGATAACAGGAGGTCACGAGCAGTACTTC. The variable domain in full, with the rest retrieved from reference TRBV28 and TRBJ2-7, is DVKVTQSSRYLVKRTGEKVFLECVQDMDHENMFWYRQDPGLGLRLIYFSYDVKMKEKGDIPEGYSVSREKKERFSLILESASTNQTSMYLCASRITGGHEQYFGPGTRLTVT.

The V gene is TRBV2, the J gene TRBJ2-7; 10 positions agree with TRBD1. The V and J ends lost 7 bases and 4 bases, in that order; junction bases with no gene match: 7. The CDR3 loop spans 14 amino acids. From germline, CDR1 is SNHLY and CDR2 FYNNEI. CDR3 in DNA: TGTGCCAGCAACCGGGACAGGGGAAGGTACGAGCAGTACTTC. Its translation: CASNRDRGRYEQYF.

The chain joins TRBV10-2 to TRBJ1-1; no clear D gene. V was clipped by 5 bases and J by 4 bases, with 17 bases between them. The CDR3 has 15 residues. Germline V gene lookup returns CDR1 WSHSY and CDR2 SAAADI. The CDR3 nucleotides read TGCGCCAGCAGTTATCAGGATCCTCGAAGCACTGAAGCTTTCTTT. It specifies CASSYQDPRSTEAFF.

This sequence joins TRBV30 and TRBJ1-1, with D unclear. Per the germline V gene, CDR1 is GTSNPN and CDR2 is SVGIG (reference sequence). This CDR3 contains 13 residues. V was cut by 3 bases and J by 6 bases, with 14 bases left in between. CDR3 DNA: TGTGCCTGGAGAGTTAACTTAGACGCTGAAGCTTTCTTT. The encoded protein is CAWRVNLDAEAFF.